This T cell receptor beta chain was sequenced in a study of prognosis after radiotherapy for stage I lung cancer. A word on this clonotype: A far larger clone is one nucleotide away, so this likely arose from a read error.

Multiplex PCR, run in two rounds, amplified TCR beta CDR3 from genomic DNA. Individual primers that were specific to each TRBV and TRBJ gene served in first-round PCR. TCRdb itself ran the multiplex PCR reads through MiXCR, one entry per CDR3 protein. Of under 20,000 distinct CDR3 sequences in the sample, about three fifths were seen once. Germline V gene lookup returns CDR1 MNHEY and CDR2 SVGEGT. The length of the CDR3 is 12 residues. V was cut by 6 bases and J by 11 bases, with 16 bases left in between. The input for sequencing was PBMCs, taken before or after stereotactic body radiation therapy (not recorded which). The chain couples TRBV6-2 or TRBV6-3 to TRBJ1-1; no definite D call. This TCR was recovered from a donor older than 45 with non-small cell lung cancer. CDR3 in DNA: TGTGCCAGCAGCCCGATCGGGAAAGAGGCTTTCTTT. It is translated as CASSPIGKEAFF.